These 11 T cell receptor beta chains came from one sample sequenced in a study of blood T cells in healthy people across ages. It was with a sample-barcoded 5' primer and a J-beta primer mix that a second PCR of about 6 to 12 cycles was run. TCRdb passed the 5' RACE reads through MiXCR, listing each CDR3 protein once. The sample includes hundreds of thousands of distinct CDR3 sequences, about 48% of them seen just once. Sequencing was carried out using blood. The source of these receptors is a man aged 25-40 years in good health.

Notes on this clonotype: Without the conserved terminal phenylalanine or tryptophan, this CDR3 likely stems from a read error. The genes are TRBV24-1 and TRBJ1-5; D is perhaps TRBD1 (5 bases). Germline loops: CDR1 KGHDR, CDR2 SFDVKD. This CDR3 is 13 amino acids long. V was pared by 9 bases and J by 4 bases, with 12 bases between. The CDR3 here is CATSLTGNQPQHV. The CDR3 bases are TGTGCCACCTCACTCACAGGAAATCAGCCCCAGCATGTT.

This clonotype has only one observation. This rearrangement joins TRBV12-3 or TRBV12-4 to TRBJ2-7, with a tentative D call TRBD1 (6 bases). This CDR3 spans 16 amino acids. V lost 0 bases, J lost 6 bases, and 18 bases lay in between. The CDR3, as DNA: TGTGCCAGCAGTTTAGCTGGGTCAGGGGTTTTTCGCGAGCAGTACTTC. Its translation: CASSLAGSGVFREQYF.

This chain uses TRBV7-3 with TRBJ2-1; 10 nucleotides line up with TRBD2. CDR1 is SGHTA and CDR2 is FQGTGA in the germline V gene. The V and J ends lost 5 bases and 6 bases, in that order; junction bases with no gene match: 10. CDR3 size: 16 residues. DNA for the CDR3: TGTGCCAGCAGCCCCCAAGCGGGGGGGTTTGTCAATGAGCAGTTCTTC. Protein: CASSPQAGGFVNEQFF.

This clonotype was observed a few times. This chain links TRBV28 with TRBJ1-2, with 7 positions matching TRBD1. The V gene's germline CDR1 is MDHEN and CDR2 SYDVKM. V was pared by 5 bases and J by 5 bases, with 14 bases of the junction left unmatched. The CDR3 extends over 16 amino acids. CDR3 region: CASSPMGGQIIYGYTF. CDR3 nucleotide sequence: TGTGCCAGCAGTCCCATGGGGGGACAGATTATTTATGGCTACACCTTC.

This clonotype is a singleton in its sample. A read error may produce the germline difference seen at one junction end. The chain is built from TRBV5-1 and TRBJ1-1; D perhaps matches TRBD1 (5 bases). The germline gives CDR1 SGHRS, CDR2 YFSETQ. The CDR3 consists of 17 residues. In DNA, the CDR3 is TGCGCCAGCAATCTCGTGGGTTTGGGACGGAAGAACACTGAAGGTTTCTTT. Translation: CASNLVGLGRKNTEGFF. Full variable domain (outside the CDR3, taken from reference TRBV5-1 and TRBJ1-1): KAGVTQTPRYLIKTRGQQVTLSCSPISGHRSVSWYQQTPGQGLQFLFEYFSETQRNKGNFPGRFSGRQFSNSRSEMNVSTLELGDSALYLCASNLVGLGRKNTEGFFGQGTRLTVV.

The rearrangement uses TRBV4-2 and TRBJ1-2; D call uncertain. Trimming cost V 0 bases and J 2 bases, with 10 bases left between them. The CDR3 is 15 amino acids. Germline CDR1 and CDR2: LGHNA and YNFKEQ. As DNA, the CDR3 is TGTGCCAGCAGCCAAGAGTTAGGCAGCAACTATGGCTACACCTTC. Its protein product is CASSQELGSNYGYTF.

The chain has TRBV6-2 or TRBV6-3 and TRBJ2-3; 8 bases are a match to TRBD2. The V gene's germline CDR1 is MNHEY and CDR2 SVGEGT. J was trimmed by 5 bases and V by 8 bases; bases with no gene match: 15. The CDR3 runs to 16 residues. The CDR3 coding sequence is TGTGCCAGCTGGAACCAACCGGGGGGGCGCGTAGATACGCAGTATTTT. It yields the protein CASWNQPGGRVDTQYF.

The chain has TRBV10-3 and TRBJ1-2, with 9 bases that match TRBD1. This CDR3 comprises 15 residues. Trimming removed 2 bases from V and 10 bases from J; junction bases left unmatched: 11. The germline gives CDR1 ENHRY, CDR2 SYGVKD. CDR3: CAISEPGQGFGFYTF. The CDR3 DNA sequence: TGTGCCATCAGTGAGCCCGGACAGGGGTTTGGTTTCTACACCTTC.

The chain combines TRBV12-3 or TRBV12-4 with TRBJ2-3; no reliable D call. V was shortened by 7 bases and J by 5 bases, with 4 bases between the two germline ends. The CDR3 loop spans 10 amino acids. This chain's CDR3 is CASNRDTQYF. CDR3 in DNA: TGTGCCAGCAATAGAGATACGCAGTATTTT.

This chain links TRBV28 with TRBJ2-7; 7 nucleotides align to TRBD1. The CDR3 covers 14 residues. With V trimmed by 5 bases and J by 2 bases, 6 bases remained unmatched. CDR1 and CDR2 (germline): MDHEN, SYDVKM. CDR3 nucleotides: TGTGCCAGCAGTCGGACAGGTCGTGCCTACGAGCAGTACTTC. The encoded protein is CASSRTGRAYEQYF.

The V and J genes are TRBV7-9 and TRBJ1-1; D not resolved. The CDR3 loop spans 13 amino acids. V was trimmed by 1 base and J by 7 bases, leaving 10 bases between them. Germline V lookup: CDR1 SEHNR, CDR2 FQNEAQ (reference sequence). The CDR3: CASSLDAGFEAFF. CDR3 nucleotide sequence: TGTGCCAGCAGCTTAGATGCCGGATTTGAAGCTTTCTTT.